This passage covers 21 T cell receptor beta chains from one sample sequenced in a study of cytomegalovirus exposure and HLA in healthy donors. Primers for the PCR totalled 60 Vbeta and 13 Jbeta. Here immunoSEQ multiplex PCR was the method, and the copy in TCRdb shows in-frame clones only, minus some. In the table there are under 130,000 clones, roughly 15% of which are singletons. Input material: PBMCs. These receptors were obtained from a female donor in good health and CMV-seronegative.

CDR3 in amino acids: CASSYVLASGSNEQFF. CDR3 nucleotides: TGTGCCAGCAGTTACGTGCTTGCGAGCGGGAGCAATGAGCAGTTCTTC. The V gene is TRBV6-5, the J gene TRBJ2-1; 8 nucleotides line up with TRBD2. This CDR3 comprises 16 residues. The V segment lost 2 bases and the J segment 6 bases; nucleotides outside the gene matches: 9. Looked up from germline, CDR1 is MNHEY and CDR2 is SVGAGI.

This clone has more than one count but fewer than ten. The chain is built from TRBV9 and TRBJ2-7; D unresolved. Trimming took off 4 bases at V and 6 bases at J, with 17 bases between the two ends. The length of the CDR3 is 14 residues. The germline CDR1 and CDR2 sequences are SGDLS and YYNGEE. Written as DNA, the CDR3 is TGTGCCAGCAGCTCTCGACTGAATCAGCGCGAGCAGTACTTC. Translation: CASSSRLNQREQYF. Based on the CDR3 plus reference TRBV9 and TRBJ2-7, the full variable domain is DSGVTQTPKHLITATGQRVTLRCSPRSGDLSVYWYQQSLDQGLQFLIQYYNGEERAKGNILERFSAQQFPDLHSELNLSSLELGDSALYFCASSSRLNQREQYFGPGTRLTVT.

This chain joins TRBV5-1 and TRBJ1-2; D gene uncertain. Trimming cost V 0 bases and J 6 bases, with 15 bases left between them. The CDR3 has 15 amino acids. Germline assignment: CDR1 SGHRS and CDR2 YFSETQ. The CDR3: CASSLASGGGDGYTF. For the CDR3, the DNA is TGCGCCAGCAGCTTGGCCTCTGGAGGAGGAGATGGCTACACCTTC. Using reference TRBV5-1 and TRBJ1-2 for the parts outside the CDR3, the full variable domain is KAGVTQTPRYLIKTRGQQVTLSCSPISGHRSVSWYQQTPGQGLQFLFEYFSETQRNKGNFPGRFSGRQFSNSRSEMNVSTLELGDSALYLCASSLASGGGDGYTFGSGTRLTVV.

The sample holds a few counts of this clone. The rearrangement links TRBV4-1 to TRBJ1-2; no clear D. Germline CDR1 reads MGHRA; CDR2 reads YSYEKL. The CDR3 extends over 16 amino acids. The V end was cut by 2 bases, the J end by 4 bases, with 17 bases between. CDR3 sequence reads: CASSQFPVISPYGYTF. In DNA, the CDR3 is TGCGCCAGCAGCCAATTCCCAGTCATCTCCCCCTATGGCTACACCTTC.

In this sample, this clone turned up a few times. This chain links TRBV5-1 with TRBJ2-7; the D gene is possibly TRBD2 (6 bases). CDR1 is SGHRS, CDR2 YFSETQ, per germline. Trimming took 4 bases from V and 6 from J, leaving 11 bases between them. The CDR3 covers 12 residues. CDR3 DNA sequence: TGCGCCAGCAGCGGGGGAGGTGGCGAGCAGTACTTC. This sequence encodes CASSGGGGEQYF.

CDR3 bases: TGTGCCAGCAGCCTTAGCGGGAGAGGTCCCTCCTACGAGCAGTACTTC. Encoded protein: CASSLSGRGPSYEQYF. J is TRBJ2-7 and V is TRBV7-9, with 9 bases lining up with TRBD2. This CDR3 contains 16 residues. CDR1 SEHNR and CDR2 FQNEAQ come from the germline V gene (reference sequence). The J segment lost 0 bases and the V segment lost 5 bases, leaving 8 bases of the junction unmatched. Full variable domain (outside the CDR3, taken from reference TRBV7-9 and TRBJ2-7): DTGVSQNPRHKITKRGQNVTFRCDPISEHNRLYWYRQTLGQGPEFLTYFQNEAQLEKSRLLSDRFSAERPKGSFSTLEIQRTEQGDSAMYLCASSLSGRGPSYEQYFGPGTRLTVT.

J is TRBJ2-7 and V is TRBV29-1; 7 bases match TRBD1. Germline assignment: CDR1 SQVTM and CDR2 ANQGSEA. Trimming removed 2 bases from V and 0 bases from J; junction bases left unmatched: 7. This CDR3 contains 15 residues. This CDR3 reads CSVELGQVSSYEQYF. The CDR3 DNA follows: TGCAGCGTTGAACTAGGACAGGTTAGCTCCTACGAGCAGTACTTC.

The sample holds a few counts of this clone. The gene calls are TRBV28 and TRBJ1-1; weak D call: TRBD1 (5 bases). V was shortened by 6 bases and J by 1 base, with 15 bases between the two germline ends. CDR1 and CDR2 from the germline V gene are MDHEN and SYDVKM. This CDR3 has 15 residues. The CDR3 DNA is TGTGCCAGCAGCCTAGGCAGGGCGAAGAACACTGAAGCTTTCTTT. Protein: CASSLGRAKNTEAFF.

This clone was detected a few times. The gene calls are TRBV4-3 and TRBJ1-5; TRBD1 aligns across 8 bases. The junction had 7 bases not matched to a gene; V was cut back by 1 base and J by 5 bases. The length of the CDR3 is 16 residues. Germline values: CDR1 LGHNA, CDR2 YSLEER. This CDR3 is CASSQGTGSRDQPQHF. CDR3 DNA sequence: TGCGCCAGCAGCCAAGGGACAGGGTCGAGGGATCAGCCCCAGCATTTT.

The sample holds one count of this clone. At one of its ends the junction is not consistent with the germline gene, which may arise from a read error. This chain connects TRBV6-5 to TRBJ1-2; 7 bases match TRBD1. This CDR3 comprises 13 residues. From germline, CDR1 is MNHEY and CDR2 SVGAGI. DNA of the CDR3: TGTGCCAGCAGCCTAGACAGGGTATCTGGCTACATCTTC. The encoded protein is CASSLDRVSGYIF.

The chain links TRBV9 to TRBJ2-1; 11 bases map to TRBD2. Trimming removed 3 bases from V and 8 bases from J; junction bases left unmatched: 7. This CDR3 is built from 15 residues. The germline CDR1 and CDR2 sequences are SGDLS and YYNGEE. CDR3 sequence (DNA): TGTGCCAGCAGCGGGGGACTAGCGGAACCCCATGAGCAGTTCTTC. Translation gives CASSGGLAEPHEQFF.

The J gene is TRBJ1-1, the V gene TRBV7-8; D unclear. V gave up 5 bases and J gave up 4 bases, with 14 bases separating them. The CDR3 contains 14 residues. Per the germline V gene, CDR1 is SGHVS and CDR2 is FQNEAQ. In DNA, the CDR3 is TGTGCCAGCAGCCAAACAGTCTTTCCCACTGAAGCTTTCTTT. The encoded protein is CASSQTVFPTEAFF.

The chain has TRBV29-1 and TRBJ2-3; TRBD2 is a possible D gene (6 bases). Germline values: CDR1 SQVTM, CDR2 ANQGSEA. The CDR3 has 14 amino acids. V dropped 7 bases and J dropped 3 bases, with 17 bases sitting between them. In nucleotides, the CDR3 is TGCAGCGATCTGACTAGAGGGAGAACAGATACGCAGTATTTT. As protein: CSDLTRGRTDTQYF.

CDR3 amino acids: CATKTSGVQETQYF. The CDR3, as DNA: TGCGCCACCAAGACTAGCGGGGTCCAAGAGACCCAGTACTTC. The chain is built from TRBV5-1 and TRBJ2-5; TRBD2 aligns across 11 bases. Germline values: CDR1 SGHRS, CDR2 YFSETQ. After removal of 9 bases from V and 1 base from J, the junction contained 5 bases not matched to a gene. CDR3 size: 14 residues.

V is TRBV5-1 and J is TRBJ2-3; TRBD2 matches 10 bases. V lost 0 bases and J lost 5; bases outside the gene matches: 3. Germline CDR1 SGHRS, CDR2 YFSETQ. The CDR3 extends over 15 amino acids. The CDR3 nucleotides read TGCGCCAGCAGCTTGGAGCGGGGGGGTAGAGATACGCAGTATTTT. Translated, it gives CASSLERGGRDTQYF. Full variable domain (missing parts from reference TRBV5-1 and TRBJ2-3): KAGVTQTPRYLIKTRGQQVTLSCSPISGHRSVSWYQQTPGQGLQFLFEYFSETQRNKGNFPGRFSGRQFSNSRSEMNVSTLELGDSALYLCASSLERGGRDTQYFGPGTRLTVL.

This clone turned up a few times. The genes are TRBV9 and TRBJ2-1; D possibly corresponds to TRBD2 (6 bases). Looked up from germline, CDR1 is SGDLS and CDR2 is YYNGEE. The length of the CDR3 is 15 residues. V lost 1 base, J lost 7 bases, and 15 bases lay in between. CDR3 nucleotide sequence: TGTGCCAGCAGCGTATCGCGGGATGGGGGGAATGAGCAGTTCTTC. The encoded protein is CASSVSRDGGNEQFF. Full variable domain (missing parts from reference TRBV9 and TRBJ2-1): DSGVTQTPKHLITATGQRVTLRCSPRSGDLSVYWYQQSLDQGLQFLIQYYNGEERAKGNILERFSAQQFPDLHSELNLSSLELGDSALYFCASSVSRDGGNEQFFGPGTRLTVL.

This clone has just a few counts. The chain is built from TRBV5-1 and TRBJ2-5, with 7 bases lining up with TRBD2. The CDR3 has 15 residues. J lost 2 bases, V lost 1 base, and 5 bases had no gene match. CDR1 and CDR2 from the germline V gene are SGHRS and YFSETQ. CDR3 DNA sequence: TGCGCCAGCAGCTTGTCGGCGGGAGTACAAGAGACCCAGTACTTC. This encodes CASSLSAGVQETQYF.

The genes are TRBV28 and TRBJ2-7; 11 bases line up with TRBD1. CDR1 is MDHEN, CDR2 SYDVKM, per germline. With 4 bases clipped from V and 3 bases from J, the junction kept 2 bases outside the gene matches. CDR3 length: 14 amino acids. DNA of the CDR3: TGTGCCAGCAGTTCCGGGACAGGGGGCTACGAGCAGTACTTC. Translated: CASSSGTGGYEQYF.

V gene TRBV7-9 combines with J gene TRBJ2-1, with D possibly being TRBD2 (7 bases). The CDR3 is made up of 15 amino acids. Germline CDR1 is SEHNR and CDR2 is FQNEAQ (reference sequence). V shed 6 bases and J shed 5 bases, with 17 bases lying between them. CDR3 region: CASSKTGGEDNEQFF. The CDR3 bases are TGTGCCAGCAGTAAAACGGGGGGCGAGGACAATGAGCAGTTCTTC. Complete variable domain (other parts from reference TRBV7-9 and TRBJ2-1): DTGVSQNPRHKITKRGQNVTFRCDPISEHNRLYWYRQTLGQGPEFLTYFQNEAQLEKSRLLSDRFSAERPKGSFSTLEIQRTEQGDSAMYLCASSKTGGEDNEQFFGPGTRLTVL.

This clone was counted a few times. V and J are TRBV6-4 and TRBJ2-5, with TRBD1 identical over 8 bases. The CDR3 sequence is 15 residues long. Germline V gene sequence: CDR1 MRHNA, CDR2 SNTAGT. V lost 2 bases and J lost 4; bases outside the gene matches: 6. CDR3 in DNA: TGTGCCAGCAGTGACGCCGACAGGGGCGGAGAGACCCAGTACTTC. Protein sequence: CASSDADRGGETQYF.

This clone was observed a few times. The CDR3 is CASSFTGGVQTQYF. In DNA form, the CDR3 reads TGCGCCAGCAGCTTTACAGGGGGCGTTCAGACCCAGTACTTC. V and J are TRBV5-1 and TRBJ2-5, with 9 bases lining up with TRBD1. From germline, CDR1 is SGHRS and CDR2 YFSETQ. The CDR3 totals 14 residues. The junction had 5 bases not matched to a gene; V was cut back by 2 bases and J by 6 bases.